The entry below gives a single T cell receptor (beta chain) sequence along with its context. Its target is not known. It was template switching that added a universal primer site, and there were unique molecular identifiers on the cDNA. Using its own MiXCR run on the 5' RACE reads, TCRdb lists one record per CDR3 protein. The sample lists 240,000 or so distinct CDR3 sequences, roughly a tenth occurring once. Germline CDR1 GTSNPN, CDR2 SVGIG (reference sequence). Trimming took 4 bases from V and 0 from J; bases not matched to a gene: 8. This CDR3 has 15 residues. These data originate in a study of identical twins. Study findings and constraints: Cross-sectional statistical analysis was relied on for the conclusions, without the same donors being followed.

Sequencing was done on a sample of memory T cells sorted from blood. The source is a man aged 45-60 years in good health. J is TRBJ2-7 and V is TRBV30; 8 nucleotides align to TRBD1. The CDR3: CAWTAGTGHSYEQYF. CDR3 DNA: TGTGCCTGGACCGCCGGGACAGGACACTCCTACGAGCAGTACTTC.